A single T cell receptor (beta chain) is shown here with its context. Its antigen is as yet unknown. These data originate in a study of cytomegalovirus exposure and HLA in healthy donors. Study conclusions and caveats: The presence/absence work took it that sequencing depth was about the same across donors.

Primers included in the PCR were 60 Vbeta and 13 Jbeta primers. The table came from immunoSEQ multiplex PCR; TCRdb's copy has only in-frame clones and leaves some out. Of some 200,000 clones in the sample, approximately 80% were seen once. Among the donors, all were healthy bone marrow donors. The junction had 2 bases not matched to a gene; V was cut back by 4 bases and J by 5 bases. The CDR3 totals 12 residues. From germline, CDR1 is SGDLS and CDR2 YYNGEE. Material for sequencing was PBMCs. V is TRBV9 and J is TRBJ2-5, with 7 bases aligning to TRBD2. The sequence derives from a woman in her 50s in good health and CMV-seropositive. The CDR3 DNA reads as TGTGCCAGCAGCATGGGGGGGGAGACCCAGTACTTC. Translated: CASSMGGETQYF.